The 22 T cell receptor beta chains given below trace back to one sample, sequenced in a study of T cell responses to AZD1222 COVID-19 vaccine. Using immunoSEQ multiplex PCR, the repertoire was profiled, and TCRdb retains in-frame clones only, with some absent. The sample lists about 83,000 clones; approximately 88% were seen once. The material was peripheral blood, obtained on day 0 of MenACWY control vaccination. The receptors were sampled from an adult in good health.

CDR3 in amino acids: CASSLSLRGSLETQYF. The DNA of the CDR3 is TGTGCCAGCAGCTTAAGTCTCCGCGGGAGCTTAGAGACCCAGTACTTC. The V gene is TRBV7-9, the J gene TRBJ2-5, with 7 bases identical to TRBD2. The CDR3 loop spans 16 amino acids. In germline, CDR1 is SEHNR, CDR2 FQNEAQ (reference sequence). With V trimmed by 2 bases and J by 4 bases, 10 bases remained unmatched. The full variable domain, completed using reference TRBV7-9 and TRBJ2-5, is DTGVSQNPRHKITKRGQNVTFRCDPISEHNRLYWYRQTLGQGPEFLTYFQNEAQLEKSRLLSDRFSAERPKGSFSTLEIQRTEQGDSAMYLCASSLSLRGSLETQYFGPGTRLLVL.

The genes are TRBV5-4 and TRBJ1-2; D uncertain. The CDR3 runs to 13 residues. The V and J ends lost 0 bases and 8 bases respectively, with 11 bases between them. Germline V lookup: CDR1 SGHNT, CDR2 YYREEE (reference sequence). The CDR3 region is CASSLEGSRGYTF. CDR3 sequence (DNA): TGTGCCAGCAGCTTGGAGGGCAGTCGAGGCTACACCTTC.

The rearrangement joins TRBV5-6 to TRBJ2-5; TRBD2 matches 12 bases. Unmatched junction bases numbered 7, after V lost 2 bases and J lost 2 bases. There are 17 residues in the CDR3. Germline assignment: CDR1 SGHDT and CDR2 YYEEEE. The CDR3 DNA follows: TGTGCCAGCAGCTTTAGACTAGCGGGAGTGGGACAAGAGACCCAGTACTTC. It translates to CASSFRLAGVGQETQYF.

The CDR3 loop reads CASSQEWLAGTDTQYF. The CDR3, as DNA: TGTGCCAGCAGCCAAGAATGGCTAGCTGGCACAGATACGCAGTATTTT. J is TRBJ2-3 and V is TRBV4-2; a possible D gene is TRBD2 (5 bases). Per germline, CDR1 LGHNA and CDR2 YNFKEQ. V lost 0 bases and J lost 1, with 11 bases in between. This CDR3 spans 16 amino acids.

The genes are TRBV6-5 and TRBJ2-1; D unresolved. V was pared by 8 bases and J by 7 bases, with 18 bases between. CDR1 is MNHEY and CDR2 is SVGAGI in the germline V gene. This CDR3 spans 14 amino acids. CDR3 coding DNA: TGTGCCAGCGAAGTAGACAACGTGGGGAATGAGCAGTTCTTC. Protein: CASEVDNVGNEQFF.

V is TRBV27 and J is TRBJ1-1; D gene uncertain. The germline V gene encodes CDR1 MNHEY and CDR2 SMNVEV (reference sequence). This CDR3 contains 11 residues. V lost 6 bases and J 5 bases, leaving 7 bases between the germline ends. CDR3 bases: TGTGCCAGCAGCCTGGGGACTGAAGCTTTCTTT. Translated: CASSLGTEAFF.

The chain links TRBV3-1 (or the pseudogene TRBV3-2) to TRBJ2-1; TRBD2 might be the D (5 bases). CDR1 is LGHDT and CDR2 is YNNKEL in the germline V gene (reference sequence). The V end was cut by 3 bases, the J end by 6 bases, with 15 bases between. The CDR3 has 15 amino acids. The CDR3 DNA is TGTGCCAGCAGCCAGGCCATGGGGAGTGGCAATGAGCAGTTCTTC. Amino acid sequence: CASSQAMGSGNEQFF.

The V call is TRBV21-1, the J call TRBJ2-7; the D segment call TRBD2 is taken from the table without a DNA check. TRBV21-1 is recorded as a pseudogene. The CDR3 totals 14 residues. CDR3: CASVAEVRTYEQYF. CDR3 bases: TGTGCCAGCGTTGCAGAGGTCCGGACCTACGAGCAGTACTTC.

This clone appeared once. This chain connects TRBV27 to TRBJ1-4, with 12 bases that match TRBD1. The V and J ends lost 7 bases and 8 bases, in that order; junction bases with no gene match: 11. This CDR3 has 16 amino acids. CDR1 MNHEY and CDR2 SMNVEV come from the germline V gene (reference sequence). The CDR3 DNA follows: TGTGCCAGCACCCTCACCTGGGACAGGGGGCGCGAAAAACTGTTTTTT. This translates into CASTLTWDRGREKLFF.

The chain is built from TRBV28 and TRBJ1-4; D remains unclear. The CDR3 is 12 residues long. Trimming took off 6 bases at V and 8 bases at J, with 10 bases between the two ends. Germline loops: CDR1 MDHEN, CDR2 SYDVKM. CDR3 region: CASRRGIEKLFF. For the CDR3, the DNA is TGTGCCAGCAGGAGAGGGATAGAAAAACTGTTTTTT.

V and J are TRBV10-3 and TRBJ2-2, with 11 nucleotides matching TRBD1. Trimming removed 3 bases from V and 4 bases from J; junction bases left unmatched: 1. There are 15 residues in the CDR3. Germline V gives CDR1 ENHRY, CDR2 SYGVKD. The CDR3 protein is CAISDGTGGTGELFF. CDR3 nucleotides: TGTGCCATCAGTGACGGGACAGGGGGCACCGGGGAGCTGTTTTTT.

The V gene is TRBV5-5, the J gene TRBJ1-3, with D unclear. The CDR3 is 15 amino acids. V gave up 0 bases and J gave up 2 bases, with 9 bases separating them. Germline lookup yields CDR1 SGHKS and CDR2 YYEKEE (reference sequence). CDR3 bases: TGTGCCAGCAGCTTGGAGGGTGGGCCTGGAAACACCATATATTTT. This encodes CASSLEGGPGNTIYF.

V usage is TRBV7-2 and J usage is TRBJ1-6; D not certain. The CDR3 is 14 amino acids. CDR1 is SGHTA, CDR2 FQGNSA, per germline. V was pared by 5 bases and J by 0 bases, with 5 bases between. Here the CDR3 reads CASSPSSYNSPLHF. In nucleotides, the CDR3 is TGTGCCAGCAGCCCAAGCTCCTATAATTCACCCCTCCACTTT.

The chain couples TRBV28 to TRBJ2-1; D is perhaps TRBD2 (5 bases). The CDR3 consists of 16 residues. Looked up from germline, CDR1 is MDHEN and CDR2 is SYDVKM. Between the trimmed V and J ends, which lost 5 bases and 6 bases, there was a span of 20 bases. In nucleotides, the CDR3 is TGTGCCAGCAGTGACCCCGGGTCCCGGGGAACCAATGAGCAGTTCTTC. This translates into CASSDPGSRGTNEQFF.

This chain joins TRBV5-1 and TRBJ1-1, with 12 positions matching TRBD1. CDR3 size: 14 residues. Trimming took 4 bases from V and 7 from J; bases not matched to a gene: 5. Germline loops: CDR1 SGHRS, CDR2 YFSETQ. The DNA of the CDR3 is TGCGCCAGCAGCCTTGGGACAGGGGGCGGTGAAGCTTTCTTT. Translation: CASSLGTGGGEAFF.

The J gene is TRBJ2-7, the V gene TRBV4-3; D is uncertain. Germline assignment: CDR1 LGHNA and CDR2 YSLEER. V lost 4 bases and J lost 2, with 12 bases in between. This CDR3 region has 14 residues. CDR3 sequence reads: CASSRDDRAYEQYF. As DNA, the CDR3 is TGCGCCAGCAGCCGAGACGACCGAGCCTACGAGCAGTACTTC.

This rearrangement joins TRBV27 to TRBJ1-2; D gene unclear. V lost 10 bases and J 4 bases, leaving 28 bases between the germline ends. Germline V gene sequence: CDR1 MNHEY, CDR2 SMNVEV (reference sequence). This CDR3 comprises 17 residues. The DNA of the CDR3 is TGTGCCACCAGACGCGGAGCAGTCCCGTCCGATTCCTATGGCTACACCTTC. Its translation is CATRRGAVPSDSYGYTF.

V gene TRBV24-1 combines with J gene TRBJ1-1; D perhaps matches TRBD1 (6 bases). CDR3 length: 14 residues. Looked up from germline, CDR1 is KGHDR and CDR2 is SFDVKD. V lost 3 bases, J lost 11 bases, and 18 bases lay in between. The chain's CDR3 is CATSDNRERGEAFF. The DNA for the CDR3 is TGTGCCACCAGTGATAACAGGGAAAGGGGGGAGGCTTTCTTT.

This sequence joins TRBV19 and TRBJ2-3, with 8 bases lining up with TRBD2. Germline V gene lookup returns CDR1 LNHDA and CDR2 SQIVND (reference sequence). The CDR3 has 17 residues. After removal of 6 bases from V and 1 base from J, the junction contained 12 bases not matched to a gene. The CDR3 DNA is TGTGCCAGTAGCCCCTCTCGGGGTAGCGGGGGCACAGATACGCAGTATTTT. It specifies CASSPSRGSGGTDTQYF.

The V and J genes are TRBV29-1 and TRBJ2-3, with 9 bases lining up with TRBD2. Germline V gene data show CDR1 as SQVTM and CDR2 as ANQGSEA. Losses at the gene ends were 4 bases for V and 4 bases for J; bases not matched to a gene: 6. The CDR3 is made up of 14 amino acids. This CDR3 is CSVAREGRADTQYF. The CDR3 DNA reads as TGCAGCGTTGCGCGGGAGGGCCGCGCAGATACGCAGTATTTT.

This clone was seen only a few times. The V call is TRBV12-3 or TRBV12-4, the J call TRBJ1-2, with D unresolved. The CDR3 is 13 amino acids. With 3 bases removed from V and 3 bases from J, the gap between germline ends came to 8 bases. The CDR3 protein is CASSFSWDYGYTF. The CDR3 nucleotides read TGTGCCAGCAGTTTTTCATGGGACTATGGCTACACCTTC.

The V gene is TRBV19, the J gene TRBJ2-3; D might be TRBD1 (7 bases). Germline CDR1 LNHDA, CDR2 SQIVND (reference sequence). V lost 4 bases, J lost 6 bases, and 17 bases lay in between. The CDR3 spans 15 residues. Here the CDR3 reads CASSSGKGAGDTQYF. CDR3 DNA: TGTGCCAGTAGTAGCGGGAAGGGGGCAGGCGATACGCAGTATTTT.